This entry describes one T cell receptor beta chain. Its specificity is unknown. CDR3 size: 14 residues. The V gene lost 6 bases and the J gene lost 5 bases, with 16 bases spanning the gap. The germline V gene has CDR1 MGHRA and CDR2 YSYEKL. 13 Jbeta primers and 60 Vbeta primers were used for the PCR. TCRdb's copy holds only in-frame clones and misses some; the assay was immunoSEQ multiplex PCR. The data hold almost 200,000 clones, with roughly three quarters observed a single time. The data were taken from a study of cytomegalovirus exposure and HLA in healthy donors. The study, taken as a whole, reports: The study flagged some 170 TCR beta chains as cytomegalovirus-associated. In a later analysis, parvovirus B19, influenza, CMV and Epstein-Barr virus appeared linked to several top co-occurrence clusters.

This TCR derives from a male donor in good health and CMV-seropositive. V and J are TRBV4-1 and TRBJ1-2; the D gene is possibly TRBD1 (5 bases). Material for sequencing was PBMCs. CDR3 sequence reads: CASRPPGGGYGYTF. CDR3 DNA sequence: TGCGCCAGCAGACCTCCGGGGGGAGGATATGGCTACACCTTC.